This TCR beta chain emerged from a study of OX40 agonist ivuxolimab in advanced cancers. For the study at large: Patients assigned to dose escalation were diagnosed with hepatocellular carcinoma, melanoma, renal cell or head and neck cancer.

CDR1 is MGHRA, CDR2 YSYEKL, per germline. Trimming shortened V by 3 bases and J by 3 bases, and 15 bases separated the two germline ends. This CDR3 has 16 amino acids. Assay used: immunoSEQ multiplex PCR; TCRdb lists only in-frame clones, some missing. There are fewer than 95,000 clones in the sample; around 80% occur only once, and approximately 7% lies in the top ten. Points from the study as a whole: It was not determined which antigens were specifically recognized by the peripheral T cells that had undergone clonal expansion. On average, a greater number of expanded clones characterised CD8+ T cells relative to CD4+.

With respect to this clone: Its antigen is not known.

This specimen consisted of CD4+ or CD8+ T cells sorted from blood, obtained in a trial of the OX40 agonist ivuxolimab. The TCR was taken from an adult with an advanced solid tumor such as melanoma, head and neck, liver or kidney cancer. The chain carries TRBV4-1 and TRBJ2-1, with a tentative D call TRBD1 (6 bases). CDR3 in DNA: TGCGCCAGCAGCCAGGAAACAGGGAGACACTACAATGAGCAGTTCTTC. It is translated as CASSQETGRHYNEQFF.